The entry below describes one T cell receptor (beta chain). Sequenced by immunoSEQ multiplex PCR; TCRdb stores in-frame clones only, minus some. Of around 390,000 clones listed, about 86% were seen once; the top ten hold 10%. V was pared by 1 base and J by 0 bases, with 0 bases of the junction left unmatched. Germline CDR1 is SGDLS and CDR2 is YYNGEE. The CDR3 consists of 15 residues. This record comes from a study of blood T cell repertoires in COVID-19. The sample was PBMCs or T cells enriched from blood (not recorded which). The gene calls are TRBV9 and TRBJ2-1; 8 positions match TRBD1. The TCR originated in a woman in her fifties or sixties who had recovered from COVID-19. The CDR3 coding sequence is TGTGCCAGCAGCGTACAGGGGGCCTCCTACAATGAGCAGTTCTTC. Amino acid sequence: CASSVQGASYNEQFF.